This TCR beta chain stems from a study of blood T cell repertoires in COVID-19. Study details: The United States, Italy and Spain provided the acute and convalescent COVID-19 samples. Sources were T cells, B-cell-depleted T cells, or PBMCs; the material itself was cDNA or gDNA.

As handled by the study authors: Amplification of reference gene primers was used by the study to estimate nucleated cell counts. TCRdb's table, derived via immunoSEQ multiplex PCR, lists solely in-frame clones and lacks some. That table gives V, J and clone size, and the DNA gave D and trimming. Here the sample spans more than 110,000 clones, about 88% being singletons. The CDR3 consists of 14 residues. Germline V gives CDR1 MDHEN, CDR2 SYDVKM. V shed 5 bases and J shed 4 bases, with 15 bases lying between them. The TCR comes from a human donor in a cohort sampled during active COVID-19. The V and J genes are TRBV28 and TRBJ2-7; TRBD2 is a possible D gene (5 bases). The sample comprised peripheral blood. The DNA for the CDR3 is TGTGCCAGCAGTCCCAATCTCGGAGGTTACGAGCAGTACTTC. Translation: CASSPNLGGYEQYF.